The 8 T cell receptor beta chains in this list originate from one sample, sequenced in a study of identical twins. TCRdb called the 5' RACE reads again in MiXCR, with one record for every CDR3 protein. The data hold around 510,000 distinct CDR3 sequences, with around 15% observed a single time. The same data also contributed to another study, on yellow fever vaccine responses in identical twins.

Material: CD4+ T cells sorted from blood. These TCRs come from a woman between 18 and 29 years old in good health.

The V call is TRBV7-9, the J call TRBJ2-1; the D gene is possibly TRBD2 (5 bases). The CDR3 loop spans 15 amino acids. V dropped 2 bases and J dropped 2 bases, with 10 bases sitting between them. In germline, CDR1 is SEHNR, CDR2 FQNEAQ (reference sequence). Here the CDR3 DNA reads TGTGCCAGCAGCTTAAAAGGGAGCGCCTACAATGAGCAGTTCTTC. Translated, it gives CASSLKGSAYNEQFF.

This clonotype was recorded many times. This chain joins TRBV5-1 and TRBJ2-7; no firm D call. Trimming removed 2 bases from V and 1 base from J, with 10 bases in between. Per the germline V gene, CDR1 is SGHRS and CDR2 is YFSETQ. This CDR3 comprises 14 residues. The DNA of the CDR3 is TGCGCCAGCAGCTTTACCAGTCAGTCCTACGAGCAGTACTTC. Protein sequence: CASSFTSQSYEQYF.

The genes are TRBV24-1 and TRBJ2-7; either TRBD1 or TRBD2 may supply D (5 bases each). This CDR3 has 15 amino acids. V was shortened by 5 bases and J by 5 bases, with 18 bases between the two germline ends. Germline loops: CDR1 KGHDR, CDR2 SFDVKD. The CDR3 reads CATSGPTGPRNEQYF. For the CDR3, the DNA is TGTGCCACCAGTGGACCAACGGGACCTCGAAACGAGCAGTACTTC.

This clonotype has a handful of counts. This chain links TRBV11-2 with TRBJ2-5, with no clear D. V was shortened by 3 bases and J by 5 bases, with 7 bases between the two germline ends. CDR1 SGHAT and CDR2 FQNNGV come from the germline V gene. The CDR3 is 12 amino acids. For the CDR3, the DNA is TGTGCCAGCAGCTTTTATCGCGAGACCCAGTACTTC. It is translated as CASSFYRETQYF.

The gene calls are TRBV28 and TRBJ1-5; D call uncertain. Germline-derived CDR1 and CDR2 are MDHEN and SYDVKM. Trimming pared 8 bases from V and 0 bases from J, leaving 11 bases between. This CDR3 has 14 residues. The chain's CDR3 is CASGGTDSNQPQHF. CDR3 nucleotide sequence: TGTGCCAGCGGAGGAACAGATAGCAATCAGCCCCAGCATTTT.

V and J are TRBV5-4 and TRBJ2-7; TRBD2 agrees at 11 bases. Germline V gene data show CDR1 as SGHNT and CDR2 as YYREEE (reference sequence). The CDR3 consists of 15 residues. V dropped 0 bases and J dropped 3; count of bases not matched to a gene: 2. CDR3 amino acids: CASSLGGTSGYEQYF. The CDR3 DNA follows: TGTGCCAGCAGCTTGGGGGGGACTAGCGGCTACGAGCAGTACTTC.

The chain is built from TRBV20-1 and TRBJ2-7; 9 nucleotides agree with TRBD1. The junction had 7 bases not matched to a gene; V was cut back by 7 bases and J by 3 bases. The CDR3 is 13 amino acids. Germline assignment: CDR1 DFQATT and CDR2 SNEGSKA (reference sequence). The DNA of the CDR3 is TGCAGTGGTACCGGGACAGGGTACTACGAGCAGTACTTC. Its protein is CSGTGTGYYEQYF.

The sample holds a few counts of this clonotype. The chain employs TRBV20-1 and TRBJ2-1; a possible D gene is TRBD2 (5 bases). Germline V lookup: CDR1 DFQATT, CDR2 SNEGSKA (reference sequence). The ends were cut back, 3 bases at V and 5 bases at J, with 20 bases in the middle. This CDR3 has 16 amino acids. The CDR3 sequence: CSASRWARKRNNEQFF. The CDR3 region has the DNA TGCAGTGCTAGTCGGTGGGCTAGAAAGCGGAACAATGAGCAGTTCTTC.